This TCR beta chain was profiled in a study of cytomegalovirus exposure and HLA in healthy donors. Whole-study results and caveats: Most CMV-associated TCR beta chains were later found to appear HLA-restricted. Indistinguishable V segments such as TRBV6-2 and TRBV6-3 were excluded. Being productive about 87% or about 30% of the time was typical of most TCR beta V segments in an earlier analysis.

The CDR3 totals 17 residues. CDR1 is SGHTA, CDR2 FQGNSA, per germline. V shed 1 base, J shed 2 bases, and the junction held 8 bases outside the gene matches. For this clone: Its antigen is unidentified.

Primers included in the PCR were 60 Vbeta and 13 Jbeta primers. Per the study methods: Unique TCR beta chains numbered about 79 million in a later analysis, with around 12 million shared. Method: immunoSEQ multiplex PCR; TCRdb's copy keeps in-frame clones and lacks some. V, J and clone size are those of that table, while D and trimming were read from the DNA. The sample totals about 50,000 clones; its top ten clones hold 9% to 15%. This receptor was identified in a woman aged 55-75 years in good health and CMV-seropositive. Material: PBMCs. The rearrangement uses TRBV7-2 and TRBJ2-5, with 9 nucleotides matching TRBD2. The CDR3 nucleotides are TGTGCCAGCAGCTTAGGGCGGGGGGGCCGTCAACAAGAGACCCAGTACTTC. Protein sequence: CASSLGRGGRQQETQYF.